A single sample gave rise to the 31 T cell receptor beta chains below, sequenced in a study of technical replicates of blood from several donors. TCRdb's table, derived via immunoSEQ multiplex PCR, lists solely in-frame clones and lacks some. The sample contains about 80,000 clones, under 99% of which appear only once. The material sequenced was T cells isolated from PBMCs. These receptors originate from a human donor in good health.

The chain recombines TRBV4-3 with TRBJ2-3; tentatively, D is TRBD2 (6 bases). Germline V CDR1 and CDR2: LGHNA, YSLEER. The CDR3 totals 16 residues. V lost 1 base and J lost 0, with 11 bases in between. The CDR3 loop is CASSQGDWLSTDTQYF. The CDR3 DNA reads TGCGCCAGCAGCCAAGGGGACTGGCTTAGCACAGATACGCAGTATTTT.

As to this clone: Other DNA sequences within the sample encode an identical CDR3. The chain uses TRBV30 and TRBJ1-5, with 8 bases identical to TRBD1. The ends lost 5 bases at V and 2 bases at J; junction bases unmatched: 5. Germline V CDR1 and CDR2: GTSNPN, SVGIG (reference sequence). The CDR3 has 14 amino acids. The DNA of the CDR3 is TGTGCCTGGCAGGGGGCAGAAGGCAATCAGCCCCAGCATTTT. It codes for CAWQGAEGNQPQHF.

The chain combines TRBV2 with TRBJ2-7; D uncertain. The V gene lost 2 bases and the J gene lost 0 bases, with 8 bases spanning the gap. Germline V gene data show CDR1 as SNHLY and CDR2 as FYNNEI. The CDR3 runs 14 residues. CDR3 in DNA: TGTGCCAGCAGTGAATTGATAGCCTCCTACGAGCAGTACTTC. Its protein product is CASSELIASYEQYF.

The chain links TRBV7-8 to TRBJ2-7, with 10 positions matching TRBD2. The ends lost 5 bases at V and 3 bases at J; junction bases unmatched: 7. Germline CDR1 SGHVS, CDR2 FQNEAQ. The CDR3 contains 15 residues. The CDR3 reads CASSPRTSGVYEQYF. DNA for the CDR3: TGTGCCAGCAGCCCTCGGACTAGCGGCGTCTACGAGCAGTACTTC.

J is TRBJ2-7 and V is TRBV5-1, with D possibly matching TRBD1 (6 bases). Trimming took off 0 bases at V and 6 bases at J, with 10 bases between the two ends. The CDR3 is 13 amino acids. Germline V gives CDR1 SGHRS, CDR2 YFSETQ. The CDR3 nucleotides read TGCGCCAGCAGCTTGGTGGACAGCACCGAGCAGTACTTC. This gives the protein CASSLVDSTEQYF.

This clone appeared a single time. The chain links TRBV7-2 to TRBJ2-7; 8 nucleotides match TRBD1. CDR1 and CDR2 (germline): SGHTA, FQGNSA. The CDR3 is made up of 17 amino acids. With 1 base clipped from V and 2 bases from J, the junction kept 10 bases outside the gene matches. The CDR3 reads CASSLVPGQGITYEQYF. In DNA form, the CDR3 reads TGTGCCAGCAGCTTAGTCCCAGGACAGGGAATAACCTACGAGCAGTACTTC.

Note on this clone: At the DNA level, this CDR3 is encoded by other sequences in the same sample as well. V is TRBV27 and J is TRBJ1-5, with 8 bases matching TRBD1. Germline CDR1 and CDR2: MNHEY and SMNVEV (reference sequence). V dropped 2 bases and J dropped 6; count of bases not matched to a gene: 3. The CDR3 is 14 residues long. CDR3 nucleotide sequence: TGTGCCAGCAGTTTAGACAGGGGTGGTCAGCCCCAGCATTTT. It yields the protein CASSLDRGGQPQHF.

The J gene is TRBJ2-3, the V gene TRBV5-1, with 10 bases lining up with TRBD1. The CDR3 runs 16 residues. The ends lost 3 bases at V and 2 bases at J; junction bases unmatched: 6. The V gene's germline CDR1 is SGHRS and CDR2 YFSETQ. The CDR3 is CASSYRDRGYTDTQYF. CDR3 sequence (DNA): TGCGCCAGCAGCTACCGGGACAGGGGCTACACAGATACGCAGTATTTT.

In the case of this clone: The junction differs from germline at one of its ends, possibly a read error. The V call is TRBV7-8, the J call TRBJ2-3; D is unresolved. In germline, CDR1 is SGHVS, CDR2 FQNEAQ. CDR3 length: 15 amino acids. CDR3 amino acids: CTTRARPLFTDTQYF. The CDR3 DNA follows: TGCACCACGCGAGCGAGACCCCTCTTTACAGATACGCAGTATTTT.

This chain links TRBV2 with TRBJ2-7; TRBD2 matches 9 bases. The length of the CDR3 is 13 residues. With V trimmed by 4 bases and J by 2 bases, 0 bases remained unmatched. Looked up from germline, CDR1 is SNHLY and CDR2 is FYNNEI. The CDR3 nucleotides are TGTGCCAGCAGTGGACTAGCGGCCTACGAGCAGTACTTC. Encoded protein: CASSGLAAYEQYF.

The chain carries TRBV9 and TRBJ2-2; a possible D gene is TRBD1 (6 bases). Between the trimmed V and J ends, which lost 0 bases and 4 bases, there was a span of 10 bases. Germline lookup yields CDR1 SGDLS and CDR2 YYNGEE. The CDR3 is 15 residues long. The CDR3 reads CASSVGQVGTGELFF. The CDR3 DNA reads TGTGCCAGCAGCGTAGGACAGGTCGGCACCGGGGAGCTGTTTTTT. Filled out from reference TRBV9 and TRBJ2-2, the complete variable domain reads DSGVTQTPKHLITATGQRVTLRCSPRSGDLSVYWYQQSLDQGLQFLIQYYNGEERAKGNILERFSAQQFPDLHSELNLSSLELGDSALYFCASSVGQVGTGELFFGEGSRLTVL.

This rearrangement joins TRBV11-1 to TRBJ2-7; TRBD1 aligns across 8 bases. Germline V lookup: CDR1 SGHAT, CDR2 FQDESV (reference sequence). The CDR3 has 15 residues. The J segment lost 2 bases and the V segment lost 2 bases, leaving 5 bases of the junction unmatched. In nucleotides, the CDR3 is TGTGCCAGCAGCTTACTCGACAGGGGCCCCTACGAGCAGTACTTC. It encodes CASSLLDRGPYEQYF. Full variable domain (outside the CDR3, taken from reference TRBV11-1 and TRBJ2-7): EAEVAQSPRYKITEKSQAVAFWCDPISGHATLYWYRQILGQGPELLVQFQDESVVDDSQLPKDRFSAERLKGVDSTLKIQPAELGDSAMYLCASSLLDRGPYEQYFGPGTRLTVT.

The chain couples TRBV10-2 to TRBJ1-2; no reliable D call. The ends were cut back, 0 bases at V and 4 bases at J, with 6 bases in the middle. From germline, CDR1 is WSHSY and CDR2 SAAADI. The CDR3 spans 13 residues. The CDR3 reads CASSESAVYGYTF. In DNA, the CDR3 is TGCGCCAGCAGTGAGTCGGCGGTCTATGGCTACACCTTC.

This clone appeared once. The V and J genes are TRBV27 and TRBJ2-1, with 7 bases that match TRBD2. The CDR3 contains 15 residues. Losses at the gene ends were 3 bases for V and 8 bases for J; bases not matched to a gene: 10. In germline, CDR1 is MNHEY, CDR2 SMNVEV (reference sequence). CDR3 DNA sequence: TGTGCCAGCAGTTTTAGAGGGAGGGGTGGCGATGAGCAGTTCTTC. It specifies CASSFRGRGGDEQFF.

CDR3 DNA sequence: TGTGCCAGTACACTAGCGGTAAACACCGGGGAGCTGTTTTTT. This encodes CASTLAVNTGELFF. The chain is built from TRBV19 and TRBJ2-2; 8 nucleotides match TRBD2. Germline V CDR1 and CDR2: LNHDA, SQIVND (reference sequence). The CDR3 spans 14 residues. V gave up 7 bases and J gave up 2 bases; unmatched junction bases: 3.

The chain couples TRBV5-1 to TRBJ2-3, with 11 bases that match TRBD2. This CDR3 region has 15 residues. Germline V CDR1 and CDR2: SGHRS, YFSETQ. V shed 0 bases and J 4 bases; nucleotides not matched to a gene: 1. The CDR3 loop is CASSLGTSGPDTQYF. The CDR3 DNA reads as TGCGCCAGCAGCTTGGGGACTAGCGGGCCAGATACGCAGTATTTT.

The rearrangement links TRBV13 to TRBJ2-7; D gene uncertain. The V and J ends lost 3 bases and 1 base respectively, with 13 bases between them. This CDR3 region has 15 residues. Germline CDR1 reads PRHDT; CDR2 reads FYEKMQ (reference sequence). CDR3 DNA sequence: TGTGCCAGCAGCTTCTCTACCACCAATTCCTACGAGCAGTACTTC. Protein: CASSFSTTNSYEQYF. Using reference TRBV13 and TRBJ2-7 for the parts outside the CDR3, the full variable domain is AAGVIQSPRHLIKEKRETATLKCYPIPRHDTVYWYQQGPGQDPQFLISFYEKMQSDKGSIPDRFSAQQFSDYHSELNMSSLELGDSALYFCASSFSTTNSYEQYFGPGTRLTVT.

The V call is TRBV19, the J call TRBJ2-3, with 10 bases that match TRBD2. The CDR3 runs to 15 residues. The ends lost 6 bases at V and 6 bases at J; junction bases unmatched: 9. Germline V gene sequence: CDR1 LNHDA, CDR2 SQIVND (reference sequence). The CDR3 sequence: CASRKSGTSADTQYF. Here the CDR3 DNA reads TGTGCCAGTAGGAAATCCGGGACTAGCGCGGATACGCAGTATTTT.

The chain carries TRBV28 and TRBJ2-3; D remains ambiguous. Germline CDR1 is MDHEN and CDR2 is SYDVKM. CDR3 length: 16 amino acids. Trimming shortened V by 5 bases and J by 1 base, and 16 bases separated the two germline ends. The CDR3 loop is CASSPSWSRGTDTQYF. CDR3 nucleotide sequence: TGTGCCAGCAGTCCCTCTTGGAGTCGAGGCACAGATACGCAGTATTTT.

V and J are TRBV19 and TRBJ2-1, with TRBD2 matching over 8 bases. The CDR3 loop spans 14 amino acids. Germline assignment: CDR1 LNHDA and CDR2 SQIVND (reference sequence). V trimming: 4 bases; J trimming: 3 bases; junction bases outside the gene matches: 2. CDR3 region: CASSNSGNYNEQFF. As DNA, the CDR3 is TGTGCCAGTAGTAATAGCGGGAACTACAATGAGCAGTTCTTC.

The chain is built from TRBV29-1 and TRBJ1-1; maybe TRBD1 (5 bases). The CDR3 is 13 amino acids. Trimming took off 0 bases at V and 5 bases at J, with 10 bases between the two ends. Germline CDR1 and CDR2: SQVTM and ANQGSEA. The CDR3 sequence: CSVEDGGGTEAFF. The CDR3 DNA reads TGCAGCGTTGAAGACGGGGGTGGAACTGAAGCTTTCTTT.

This clone showed up just once. The gene calls are TRBV2 and TRBJ2-1, with 13 bases identical to TRBD2. Germline V gene sequence: CDR1 SNHLY, CDR2 FYNNEI. J lost 7 bases, V lost 5 bases, and 17 bases had no gene match. The CDR3 loop spans 19 amino acids. The CDR3 sequence: CASSSSFGLAGVDGNEQFF. The CDR3 DNA reads TGTGCCAGCAGTTCCTCATTCGGACTAGCGGGAGTCGATGGGAATGAGCAGTTCTTC.

This clone came up once. The chain uses TRBV7-2 and TRBJ2-7, with 14 positions matching TRBD2. CDR3 length equals 15 residues. V lost 4 bases to trimming and J lost 7 bases; unmatched junction nucleotides: 6. Germline loops: CDR1 SGHTA, CDR2 FQGNSA. The CDR3 DNA follows: TGTGCCAGCAGCTATGGACTAGCGGGAGGTCGGGAGCAGTACTTC. It encodes CASSYGLAGGREQYF.

The chain links TRBV7-9 to TRBJ1-2, with 7 bases identical to TRBD1. The V segment lost 6 bases and the J segment 0 bases; nucleotides outside the gene matches: 7. CDR1 and CDR2 (germline): SEHNR, FQNEAQ (reference sequence). This CDR3 region has 15 residues. The CDR3 DNA is TGTGCCAGCAGTCATACAGACAGGGCTAACTATGGCTACACCTTC. Translation gives CASSHTDRANYGYTF.

The rearrangement links TRBV2 to TRBJ2-1; D call uncertain. This CDR3 is built from 13 residues. Per germline, CDR1 SNHLY and CDR2 FYNNEI. Trimming cost V 2 bases and J 8 bases, with 10 bases left between them. This CDR3 is CASSEISKHEQFF. The CDR3 nucleotides are TGTGCCAGCAGTGAAATCTCGAAGCATGAGCAGTTCTTC.

V is TRBV28 and J is TRBJ1-4, with 7 bases lining up with TRBD1. V shed 7 bases and J 6 bases; nucleotides not matched to a gene: 2. There are 12 residues in the CDR3. From germline, CDR1 is MDHEN and CDR2 SYDVKM. The CDR3: CASNRGYEKLFF. CDR3 DNA: TGTGCCAGCAACAGGGGCTATGAAAAACTGTTTTTT.

This rearrangement joins TRBV10-3 to TRBJ2-3, with 7 bases identical to TRBD2. This CDR3 contains 14 residues. V dropped 1 base and J dropped 5; count of bases not matched to a gene: 3. Germline-derived CDR1 and CDR2 are ENHRY and SYGVKD. DNA for the CDR3: TGTGCCATCAGTGAGTGGACTAGTGAAGATACGCAGTATTTT. This sequence encodes CAISEWTSEDTQYF.

The rearrangement uses TRBV19 and TRBJ1-5; D uncertain. The V end was cut by 7 bases, the J end by 2 bases, with 9 bases between. CDR3 size: 13 residues. Germline CDR1 reads LNHDA; CDR2 reads SQIVND (reference sequence). CDR3 in DNA: TGTGCCAGTAATGGAGTCGGCAATCAGCCCCAGCATTTT. It specifies CASNGVGNQPQHF.

The chain employs TRBV13 and TRBJ2-7; 10 nucleotides match TRBD2. The germline gives CDR1 PRHDT, CDR2 FYEKMQ (reference sequence). V lost 0 bases, J lost 7 bases, and 9 bases stayed unmatched. The CDR3 is 16 amino acids. CDR3 DNA: TGTGCCAGCAGCTTAGGCCTCCTAGCGGGAGATCAGGAGCAGTACTTC. Translating gives CASSLGLLAGDQEQYF.

The chain combines TRBV27 with TRBJ2-7, with 9 bases lining up with TRBD1. From germline, CDR1 is MNHEY and CDR2 SMNVEV (reference sequence). J lost 5 bases, V lost 8 bases, and 10 bases had no gene match. This CDR3 is built from 14 residues. CDR3 sequence: CASGPGQGYDEQYF. The DNA of the CDR3 is TGTGCCAGCGGACCGGGACAGGGTTATGACGAGCAGTACTTC.

This chain links TRBV25-1 with TRBJ1-1; TRBD1 agrees at 8 bases. The CDR3 sequence is 14 residues long. J gave up 4 bases and V 4 bases, and 5 bases lay outside the gene matches. Germline V gene lookup returns CDR1 MGHDK and CDR2 SYGVNS. CDR3 sequence (DNA): TGTGCCAGCAGTGTGACAGGGGCCGGCACTGAAGCTTTCTTT. The encoded protein is CASSVTGAGTEAFF.